This T cell receptor (beta chain) was profiled in a study of T cell responses to AZD1222 COVID-19 vaccine. The protocol was immunoSEQ multiplex PCR, while the TCRdb copy is restricted to in-frame clones and leaves out a portion. The table has around 160,000 clones, 85% to 95% seen once. CDR1 KGHSH and CDR2 LQKENI come from the germline V gene. The ends lost 5 bases at V and 4 bases at J; junction bases unmatched: 3. This CDR3 contains 13 residues. The source of this sequence is an adult in good health. Sample: peripheral blood, taken on day 0 of AZD1222 vaccination. This chain connects TRBV18 to TRBJ2-7, with 9 nucleotides matching TRBD1. The CDR3 DNA follows: TGTGCCAGCTCAAGGGGACAGGGATACGAGCAGTACTTC. Translated, it gives CASSRGQGYEQYF.